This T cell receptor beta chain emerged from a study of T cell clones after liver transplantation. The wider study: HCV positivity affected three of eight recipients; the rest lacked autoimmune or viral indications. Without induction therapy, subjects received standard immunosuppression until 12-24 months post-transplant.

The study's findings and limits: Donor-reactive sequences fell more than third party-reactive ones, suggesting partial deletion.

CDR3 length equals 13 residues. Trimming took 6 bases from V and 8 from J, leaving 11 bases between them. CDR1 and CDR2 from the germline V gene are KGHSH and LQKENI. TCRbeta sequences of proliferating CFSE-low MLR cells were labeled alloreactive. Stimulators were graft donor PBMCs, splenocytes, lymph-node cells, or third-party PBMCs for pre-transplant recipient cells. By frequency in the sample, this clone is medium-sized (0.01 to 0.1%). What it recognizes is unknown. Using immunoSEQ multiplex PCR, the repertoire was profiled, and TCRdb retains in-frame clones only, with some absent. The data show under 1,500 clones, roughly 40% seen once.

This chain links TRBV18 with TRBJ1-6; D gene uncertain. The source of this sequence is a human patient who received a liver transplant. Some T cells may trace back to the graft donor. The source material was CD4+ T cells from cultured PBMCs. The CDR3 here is CASSEALYSPLHF. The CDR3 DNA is TGTGCCAGCTCGGAAGCGTTATATTCACCCCTCCACTTT. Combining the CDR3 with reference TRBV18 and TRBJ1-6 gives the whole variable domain NAGVMQNPRHLVRRRGQEARLRCSPMKGHSHVYWYRQLPEEGLKFMVYLQKENIIDESGMPKERFSAEFPKEGPSILRIQQVVRGDSAAYFCASSEALYSPLHFGNGTRLTVT.